Below, one T cell receptor (beta chain) is given with its context. Its target is not known. The assay was immunoSEQ multiplex PCR, and TCRdb's table has in-frame clones only and misses some. The table has tens of thousands of clones, 93% seen once; the top ten hold roughly 2.7%. This entry belongs to a study of PD-1 blockade in classical Hodgkin lymphoma. This CDR3 has 13 amino acids. V was pared by 4 bases and J by 5 bases, with 8 bases between. Germline CDR1 and CDR2: LGHNA and YNFKEQ. Study results and limitations: With respect to the repertoire differences, their causes, possibly disease activity or prior therapy, remain undefined. Before treatment, TCR diversity in newly diagnosed patients was reportedly lower than in healthy donors.

The time point denotes: newly diagnosed, previously untreated cHL patient sample. Comparators were PBMCs taken from newly diagnosed, untreated classical Hodgkin lymphoma. This receptor was obtained from a human donor with classical Hodgkin lymphoma. The V gene is TRBV4-2, the J gene TRBJ1-4; D is unclear. Sequenced input: peripheral blood mononuclear cells (PBMCs). In DNA form, the CDR3 reads TGTGCCAGCAGCCGTATGACAAATGAAAAACTGTTTTTT. Translation: CASSRMTNEKLFF.